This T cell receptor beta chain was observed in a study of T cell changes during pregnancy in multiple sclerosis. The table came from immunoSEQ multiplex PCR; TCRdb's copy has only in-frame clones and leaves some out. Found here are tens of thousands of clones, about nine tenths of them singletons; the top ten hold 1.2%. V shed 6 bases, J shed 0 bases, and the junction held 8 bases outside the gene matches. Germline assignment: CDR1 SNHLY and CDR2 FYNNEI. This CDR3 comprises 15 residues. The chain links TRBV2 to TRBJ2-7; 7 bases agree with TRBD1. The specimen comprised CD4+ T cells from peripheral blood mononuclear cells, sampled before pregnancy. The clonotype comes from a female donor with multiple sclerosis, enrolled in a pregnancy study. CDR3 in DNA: TGTGCCAGCAGGATCCGGGACAGCCCCTCCTACGAGCAGTACTTC. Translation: CASRIRDSPSYEQYF.